Below, 8 T cell receptor beta chains from the same sample are listed, as sequenced in a study of cytomegalovirus exposure and HLA in healthy donors. The primer mix had 60 Vbeta and 13 Jbeta primers. Only in-frame clones appear in the TCRdb table, and some are missing; sequencing was by immunoSEQ multiplex PCR. Of around 65,000 clones in the sample, 70% to 80% were seen once. The sample comprised PBMCs. Receptors originate from a man aged 45-65 years in good health and CMV-seropositive.

V and J are TRBV18 and TRBJ2-7, with TRBD1 identical over 9 bases. This CDR3 has 15 residues. Germline lookup yields CDR1 KGHSH and CDR2 LQKENI. V lost 2 bases, J lost 0 bases, and 2 bases stayed unmatched. CDR3 amino acids: CASSPGQGLSYEQYF. The DNA of the CDR3 is TGTGCCAGCTCACCAGGACAGGGGCTCTCCTACGAGCAGTACTTC.

The J gene is TRBJ2-1, the V gene TRBV5-4; 8 nucleotides match TRBD2. Germline V gene data show CDR1 as SGHNT and CDR2 as YYREEE (reference sequence). CDR3 size: 16 residues. V trimming: 4 bases; J trimming: 7 bases; junction bases outside the gene matches: 13. The CDR3 nucleotides read TGTGCCAGCAGCCCCCCTTCAGCGGGGGCCTTTAATGAGCAGTTCTTC. Protein: CASSPPSAGAFNEQFF.

The chain employs TRBV5-6 and TRBJ2-5; D remains ambiguous. Germline V gene sequence: CDR1 SGHDT, CDR2 YYEEEE. The CDR3 contains 13 residues. V shed 1 base and J shed 4 bases, with 8 bases lying between them. This chain's CDR3 is CASSLTTRETQYF. As DNA, the CDR3 is TGTGCCAGCAGCTTGACTACCCGAGAGACCCAGTACTTC.

The chain has TRBV23-1 and TRBJ2-3; 8 bases match TRBD1. TRBV23-1 carries the ORF label, with uncertain function. The length of the CDR3 is 17 residues. J was trimmed by 4 bases and V by 3 bases; bases with no gene match: 12. CDR3 in DNA: TGCGCCAGCAGTCATAACCCGCAGGGGGCATGGGCAGATACGCAGTATTTT. Amino acid sequence: CASSHNPQGAWADTQYF.

This clone was recorded a few times. At the DNA level, this CDR3 is encoded by other sequences in the same sample as well. The chain's CDR3 is CASSLGRTSGEIQETQYF. Here the CDR3 DNA reads TGCGCCAGCAGCTTGGGGCGGACTAGCGGGGAGATCCAAGAGACCCAGTACTTC. This chain links TRBV5-1 with TRBJ2-5, with 12 nucleotides matching TRBD2. After removal of 0 bases from V and 1 base from J, the junction contained 7 bases not matched to a gene. The V gene's germline CDR1 is SGHRS and CDR2 YFSETQ. The CDR3 contains 18 residues.

This clone has just one count. This chain links TRBV5-1 with TRBJ2-5; weak D call: TRBD1 (7 bases). Trimming removed 0 bases from V and 5 bases from J, with 14 bases in between. The CDR3 length is 15 residues. The germline V gene encodes CDR1 SGHRS and CDR2 YFSETQ. For the CDR3, the DNA is TGCGCCAGCAGCTTGGGAGAGACAGGGAGGGAGACCCAGTACTTC. This gives the protein CASSLGETGRETQYF.

The chain carries TRBV5-1 and TRBJ1-4, with D maybe TRBD1 (5 bases). V was pared by 2 bases and J by 8 bases, with 10 bases between. The CDR3 consists of 13 residues. Looked up from germline, CDR1 is SGHRS and CDR2 is YFSETQ. The DNA for the CDR3 is TGCGCCAGCAGCTTCGGCGGGGCAGAAAAACTGTTTTTT. Translated: CASSFGGAEKLFF.

This chain links TRBV5-8 with TRBJ2-3; 9 nucleotides line up with TRBD2. The J segment lost 2 bases and the V segment lost 7 bases, leaving 8 bases of the junction unmatched. Germline CDR1 reads SGHTS; CDR2 reads YDEGEE. There are 15 residues in the CDR3. As DNA, the CDR3 is TGTGCCAGCCCTCGCCCGGGACTAGCCACAGATACGCAGTATTTT. Translating it yields CASPRPGLATDTQYF.